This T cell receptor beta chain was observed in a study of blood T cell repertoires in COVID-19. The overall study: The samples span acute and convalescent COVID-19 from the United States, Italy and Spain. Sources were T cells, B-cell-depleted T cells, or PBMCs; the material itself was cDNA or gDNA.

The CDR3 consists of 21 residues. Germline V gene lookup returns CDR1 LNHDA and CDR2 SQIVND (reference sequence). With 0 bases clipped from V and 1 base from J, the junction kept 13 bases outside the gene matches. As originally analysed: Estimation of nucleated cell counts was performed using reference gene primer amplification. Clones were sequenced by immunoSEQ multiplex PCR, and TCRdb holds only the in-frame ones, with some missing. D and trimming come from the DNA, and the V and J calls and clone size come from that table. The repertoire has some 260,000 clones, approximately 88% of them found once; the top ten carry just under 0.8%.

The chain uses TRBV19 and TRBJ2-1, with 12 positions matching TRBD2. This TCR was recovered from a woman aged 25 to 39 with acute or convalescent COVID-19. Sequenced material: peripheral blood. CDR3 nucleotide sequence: TGTGCCAGTAGTATAGATCTCTCCGGGACTAGCGGGCGGAGATCCTACAATGAGCAGTTCTTC. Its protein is CASSIDLSGTSGRRSYNEQFF.